Below are 14 T cell receptor beta chains sequenced from a single sample in a study of OX40 agonist ivuxolimab in advanced cancers. The table came from immunoSEQ multiplex PCR; TCRdb's copy has only in-frame clones and leaves some out. The table records approximately 50,000 clones, about 93% of them present only once. Here the sequenced sample was CD4+ or CD8+ T cells sorted from blood, taken in a trial of the OX40 agonist ivuxolimab. These receptors originate from an adult with an advanced solid tumor such as melanoma, head and neck, liver or kidney cancer.

The J gene is TRBJ1-1, the V gene TRBV19, with no clear D. Trimming stripped 3 bases from V and 7 bases from J, with 6 bases between. Germline values: CDR1 LNHDA, CDR2 SQIVND (reference sequence). This CDR3 has 11 residues. CDR3 in amino acids: CASSIQVEAFF. DNA of the CDR3: TGTGCCAGTAGTATCCAGGTTGAAGCTTTCTTT.

V is TRBV29-1 and J is TRBJ2-7; 9 positions agree with TRBD1. Trimming at V came to 1 base and at J to 2 bases, leaving 3 bases not matched to a gene. Germline assignment: CDR1 SQVTM and CDR2 ANQGSEA. CDR3 length: 14 amino acids. CDR3 sequence: CSVEVGQGTYEQYF. The CDR3 DNA reads TGCAGCGTTGAAGTTGGACAGGGGACCTACGAGCAGTACTTC.

The chain combines TRBV10-3 with TRBJ2-7; maybe TRBD2 (6 bases). Looked up from germline, CDR1 is ENHRY and CDR2 is SYGVKD. The CDR3 covers 12 residues. The ends were cut back, 8 bases at V and 2 bases at J, with 10 bases in the middle. The CDR3 protein is CAIGGATYEQYF. The CDR3 nucleotides are TGTGCCATCGGCGGGGCTACCTACGAGCAGTACTTC.

The chain combines TRBV15 with TRBJ2-7; 11 bases are shared with TRBD2. V lost 2 bases and J lost 0; bases outside the gene matches: 3. Germline V gives CDR1 LNHNV, CDR2 YYDKDF (reference sequence). CDR3 length: 16 residues. Here the CDR3 reads CATSRRGTSGSYEQYF. In DNA, the CDR3 is TGTGCCACCAGCAGACGGGGGACTAGCGGCTCCTACGAGCAGTACTTC.

The J gene is TRBJ2-2, the V gene TRBV19, with a possible D match to TRBD1 (6 bases). V lost 6 bases, J lost 6 bases, and 23 bases lay in between. The germline V gene encodes CDR1 LNHDA and CDR2 SQIVND (reference sequence). This CDR3 is built from 17 residues. Here the CDR3 reads CASSSPFTGSWAGELFF. CDR3 DNA: TGTGCCAGTAGCTCTCCGTTCACAGGGAGTTGGGCCGGGGAGCTGTTTTTT.

This sequence joins TRBV9 and TRBJ2-3, with no clear D. The CDR3 is 14 residues long. Trimming removed 3 bases at V and 9 bases at J, with 17 bases between. Germline CDR1 is SGDLS and CDR2 is YYNGEE. CDR3 sequence reads: CASSAPLGDGTQYF. The CDR3 nucleotides are TGTGCCAGCAGCGCCCCGCTGGGTGATGGAACGCAGTATTTT.

V is TRBV6-5 and J is TRBJ2-7; D perhaps matches TRBD1 (6 bases). Between the trimmed V and J ends, which lost 4 bases and 5 bases, there was a span of 9 bases. The CDR3 consists of 12 residues. Germline V gene sequence: CDR1 MNHEY, CDR2 SVGAGI. The CDR3 sequence is CASSSQGNEQYF. CDR3 nucleotides: TGTGCCAGCAGTTCACAGGGAAACGAGCAGTACTTC.

The chain is built from TRBV5-6 and TRBJ1-5; D is unclear. The CDR3 sequence is 14 residues long. V shed 2 bases and J shed 0 bases, with 6 bases lying between them. CDR1 SGHDT and CDR2 YYEEEE come from the germline V gene. In nucleotides, the CDR3 is TGTGCCAGCAGCTTACAGCATAGCAATCAGCCCCAGCATTTT. It encodes CASSLQHSNQPQHF.

This sequence joins TRBV5-4 and TRBJ1-4, with TRBD1 matching 7 bases. CDR1 and CDR2 (germline): SGHNT, YYREEE (reference sequence). Losses at the gene ends were 0 bases for V and 8 bases for J; bases not matched to a gene: 10. The CDR3 extends over 16 amino acids. The chain's CDR3 is CASSLAGGGLGEKLFF. DNA of the CDR3: TGTGCCAGCAGCTTGGCTGGAGGGGGCTTGGGGGAAAAACTGTTTTTT.

V is TRBV19 and J is TRBJ1-5, with 7 bases matching TRBD1. In germline, CDR1 is LNHDA, CDR2 SQIVND (reference sequence). The junction had 17 bases not matched to a gene; V was cut back by 5 bases and J by 4 bases. CDR3 length: 18 amino acids. The CDR3 DNA reads TGTGCCAGTAGTTCTCACTTTGGTCCGGGACAGTCTAATCAGCCCCAGCATTTT. It codes for CASSSHFGPGQSNQPQHF.

The chain joins TRBV4-3 to TRBJ2-2; a possible D gene is TRBD2 (5 bases). This CDR3 has 15 amino acids. In germline, CDR1 is LGHNA, CDR2 YSLEER. V was pared by 2 bases and J by 7 bases, with 14 bases between. The CDR3 sequence: CASSQLTGVGGELFF. Here the CDR3 DNA reads TGCGCCAGCAGCCAACTTACCGGGGTCGGCGGGGAGCTGTTTTTT.

This clone was detected once. This chain links TRBV19 with TRBJ1-2; D gene ambiguous. The CDR3 contains 14 residues. Trimming pared 6 bases from V and 3 bases from J, leaving 14 bases between. Looked up from germline, CDR1 is LNHDA and CDR2 is SQIVND (reference sequence). CDR3 amino acids: CASRPWASDYGYTF. The CDR3 nucleotides are TGTGCCAGTAGACCTTGGGCCAGCGACTATGGCTACACCTTC. The whole variable domain, filled in from reference TRBV19 and TRBJ1-2, reads DGGITQSPKYLFRKEGQNVTLSCEQNLNHDAMYWYRQDPGQGLRLIYYSQIVNDFQKGDIAEGYSVSREKKESFPLTVTSAQKNPTAFYLCASRPWASDYGYTFGSGTRLTVV.

This chain joins TRBV28 and TRBJ2-1; weak D call: TRBD2 (6 bases). CDR1 is MDHEN, CDR2 SYDVKM, per germline. CDR3 length equals 15 residues. V shed 5 bases and J shed 7 bases, with 18 bases lying between them. CDR3 protein: CASSPARLGVNEQFF. The CDR3 DNA reads TGTGCCAGCAGTCCCGCACGACTAGGAGTGAATGAGCAGTTCTTC.

The CDR3 nucleotides are TGTGCCAGCAGTTACCTTGCGGGAGTGGCGGATACGCAGTATTTT. This translates into CASSYLAGVADTQYF. This chain connects TRBV6-5 to TRBJ2-3, with 7 positions matching TRBD2. V shed 2 bases and J 6 bases; nucleotides not matched to a gene: 8. CDR1 MNHEY and CDR2 SVGAGI come from the germline V gene. The CDR3 spans 15 residues.